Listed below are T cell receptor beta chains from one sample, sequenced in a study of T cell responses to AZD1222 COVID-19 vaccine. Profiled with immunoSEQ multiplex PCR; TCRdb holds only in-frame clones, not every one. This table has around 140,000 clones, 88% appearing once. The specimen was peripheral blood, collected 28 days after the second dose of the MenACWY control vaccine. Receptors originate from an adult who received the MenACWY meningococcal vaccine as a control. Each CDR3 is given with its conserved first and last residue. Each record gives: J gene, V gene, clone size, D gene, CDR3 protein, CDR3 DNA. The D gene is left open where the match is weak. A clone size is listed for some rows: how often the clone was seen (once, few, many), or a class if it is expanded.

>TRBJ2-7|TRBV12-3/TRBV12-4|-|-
CASSLRVFGEQYF
TGTGCCAGCAGTTTACGTGTGTTCGGCGAGCAGTACTTC
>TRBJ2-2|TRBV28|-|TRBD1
CASSLKGASGELFF
TGTGCCAGCAGTTTGAAGGGGGCATCCGGGGAGCTGTTTTTT
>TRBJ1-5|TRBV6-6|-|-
CASSYTEQGLDQPQHF
TGTGCCAGCAGTTACACCGAACAGGGATTGGATCAGCCCCAGCATTTT
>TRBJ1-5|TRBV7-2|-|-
CASSLVGRDQPQHF
TGTGCCAGCAGCTTAGTGGGCCGTGATCAGCCCCAGCATTTT
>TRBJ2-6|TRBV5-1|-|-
CASSLARVPSGANVLTF
TGCGCCAGCAGCTTGGCCAGGGTTCCATCTGGGGCCAACGTCCTGACTTTC
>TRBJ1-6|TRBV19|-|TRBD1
CASRIRQGKNSPLHF
TGTGCCAGTAGGATAAGACAGGGGAAGAATTCACCCCTCCACTTT
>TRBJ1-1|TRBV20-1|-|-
CSARDAEEAFF
TGCAGTGCTAGGGATGCCGAGGAAGCTTTCTTT
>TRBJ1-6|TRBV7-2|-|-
CASSSTASYNSPLHF
TGTGCCAGCAGCTCCACAGCTAGTTATAATTCACCCCTCCACTTT
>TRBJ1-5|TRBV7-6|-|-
CASSLSFGQPQHF
TGTGCCAGCAGCTTAAGTTTCGGGCAGCCCCAGCATTTT
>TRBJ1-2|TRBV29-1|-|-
CSVGQAKGGYTF
TGCAGCGTTGGACAGGCCAAGGGGGGCTACACCTTC
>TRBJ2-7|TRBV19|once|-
CASSSRTTYEQYF
TGTGCCAGTAGTTCCCGGACTACCTACGAGCAGTACTTC
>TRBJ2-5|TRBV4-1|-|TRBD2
CASSQWAGGVETQYF
TGCGCCAGCAGCCAATGGGCGGGAGGGGTAGAGACCCAGTACTTC
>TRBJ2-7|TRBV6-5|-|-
CASRRRNLGSYEQYF
TGTGCCAGCAGGCGGAGAAACCTGGGCTCCTACGAGCAGTACTTC
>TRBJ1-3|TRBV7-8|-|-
CASQLTSGRNTIYF
TGTGCCAGCCAGCTTACTTCAGGTCGGAACACCATATATTTT
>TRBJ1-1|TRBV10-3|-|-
CASSHATVNTEAFF
TGTGCCTCCTCTCACGCGACAGTGAACACTGAAGCTTTCTTT
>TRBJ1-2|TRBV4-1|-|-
CASSQARQTTGGYTF
TGCGCCAGCAGCCAAGCCCGACAGACGACGGGTGGCTACACCTTC
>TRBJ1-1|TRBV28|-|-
CASSFSRNTEAFF
TGTGCCAGCAGTTTTTCTCGAAACACTGAAGCTTTCTTT
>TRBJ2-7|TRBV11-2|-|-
CASSLSRVEAYEQYF
TGTGCCAGCAGCTTAAGCAGGGTAGAAGCGTACGAGCAGTACTTC
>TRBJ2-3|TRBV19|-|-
CASSPWRLGTDTQYF
TGTGCCAGTAGTCCGTGGCGTTTGGGCACAGATACGCAGTATTTT
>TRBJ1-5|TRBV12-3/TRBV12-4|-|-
CASSLGAQQPQHF
TGTGCCAGCAGTTTAGGGGCCCAACAGCCCCAGCATTTT
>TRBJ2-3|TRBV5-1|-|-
CASSPPVVAGTDTQYF
TGCGCCAGCAGCCCACCCGTTGTAGCGGGCACAGATACGCAGTATTTT
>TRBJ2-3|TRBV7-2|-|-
CASSSDPTDTQYF
TGTGCCAGCAGCTCGGACCCCACAGATACGCAGTATTTT
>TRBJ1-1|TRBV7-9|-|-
CASIPWRTGNTEAFF
TGTGCCAGCATTCCCTGGCGGACGGGGAACACTGAAGCTTTCTTT
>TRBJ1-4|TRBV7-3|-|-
CASSLQGLSREKLFF
TGTGCCAGCAGCTTACAGGGCTTATCGAGGGAAAAACTGTTTTTT
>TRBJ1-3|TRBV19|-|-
CASSASSGNTIYF
TGTGCCAGTTCCGCAAGCTCTGGAAACACCATATATTTT
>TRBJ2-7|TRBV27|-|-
CASSLSSVFREQYF
TGTGCCAGCAGTTTAAGTTCGGTCTTTAGGGAGCAGTACTTC
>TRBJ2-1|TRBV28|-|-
CASTRNRDGQFF
TGTGCCAGCACCCGAAACCGGGACGGGCAGTTCTTC
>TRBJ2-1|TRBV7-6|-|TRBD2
CASSLMGLAEKNEQFF
TGTGCCAGCAGCTTAATGGGACTAGCGGAGAAGAATGAGCAGTTCTTC
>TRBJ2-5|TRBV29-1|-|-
CSVGGAGETQYF
TGCAGCGTTGGCGGGGCTGGGGAGACCCAGTACTTC
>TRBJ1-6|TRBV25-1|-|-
CASRGTAYNSPLHF
TGTGCCAGCAGAGGGACGGCCTATAATTCACCCCTCCACTTT
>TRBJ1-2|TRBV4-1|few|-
CASSQESPITGYGYTF
TGCGCCAGCAGCCAAGAGTCCCCTATTACAGGCTATGGCTACACCTTC
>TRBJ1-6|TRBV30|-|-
CAWKMGQYNSPLHF
TGTGCCTGGAAAATGGGCCAGTATAATTCACCCCTCCACTTT
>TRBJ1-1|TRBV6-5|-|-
CAAGVSYTEAFF
TGTGCCGCCGGGGTTTCTTACACTGAAGCTTTCTTT
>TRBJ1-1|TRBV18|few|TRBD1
CASSPMTGASTEAFF
TGTGCCAGCTCACCAATGACAGGGGCGAGCACTGAAGCTTTCTTT
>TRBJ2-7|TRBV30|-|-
CAWSGGASYEQYF
TGTGCCTGGAGTGGGGGGGCTTCCTACGAGCAGTACTTC
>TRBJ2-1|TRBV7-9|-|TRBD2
CASSLGTSGDNEQFF
TGTGCCAGCAGCTTGGGGACTAGCGGGGACAATGAGCAGTTCTTC
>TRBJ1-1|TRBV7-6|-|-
CASRRFGNNEAFF
TGTGCCAGCAGGCGGTTCGGCAACAATGAAGCTTTCTTT
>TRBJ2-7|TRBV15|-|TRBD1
CARNRGRALSKYF
TGTGCCCGGAACAGGGGGCGAGCTCTAAGTAAGTACTTC
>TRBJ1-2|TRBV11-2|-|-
CASSWARGDYGYTF
TGTGCCAGCAGTTGGGCTCGGGGCGACTATGGCTACACCTTC
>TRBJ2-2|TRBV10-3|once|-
CAISTSGSNTGELFF
TGTGCCATCAGTACGAGCGGGTCGAACACCGGGGAGCTGTTTTTT
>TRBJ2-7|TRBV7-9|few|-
CASSLAGVDYEQYF
TGTGCCAGCAGCTTAGCGGGGGTAGACTACGAGCAGTACTTC
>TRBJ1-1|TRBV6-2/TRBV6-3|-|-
CASSYPFRGRNTEAFF
TGTGCCAGCAGTTACCCCTTCCGGGGGCGTAACACTGAAGCTTTCTTT
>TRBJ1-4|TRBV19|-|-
CASSIQGKGVIGEKLFF
TGTGCCAGTAGTATCCAGGGGAAGGGGGTCATCGGCGAAAAACTGTTTTTT
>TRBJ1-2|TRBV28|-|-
CASRYREDYGYTF
TGTGCCAGCAGGTACAGGGAAGACTATGGCTACACCTTC
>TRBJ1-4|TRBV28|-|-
CATRRTTNEKLFF
TGTGCCACTCGGAGAACAACTAATGAAAAACTGTTTTTT
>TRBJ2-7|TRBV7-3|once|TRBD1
CASSLTGQAYEQYF
TGTGCCAGCAGCCTGACAGGACAGGCCTACGAGCAGTACTTC
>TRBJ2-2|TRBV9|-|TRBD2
CASSVETSGRRGRELFF
TGTGCCAGCAGCGTAGAGACTAGCGGGAGAAGGGGCCGGGAGCTGTTTTTT
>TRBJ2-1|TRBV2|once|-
CASSAETGTYNEQFF
TGTGCCAGCAGTGCCGAGACTGGGACCTACAATGAGCAGTTCTTC
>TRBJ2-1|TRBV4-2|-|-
CASSQTTVGDNEQFF
TGTGCCAGCAGCCAAACCACCGTGGGGGACAATGAGCAGTTCTTC
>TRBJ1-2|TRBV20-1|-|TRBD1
CSASGTANYGYTF
TGCAGTGCTAGTGGGACAGCTAACTATGGCTACACCTTC
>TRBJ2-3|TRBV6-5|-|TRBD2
CASRRRGESTDTQYF
TGTGCCAGCAGAAGGCGGGGGGAAAGCACAGATACGCAGTATTTT
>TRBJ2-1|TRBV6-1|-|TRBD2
CASSEVGGGSYNEQFF
TGTGCCAGCAGTGAAGTGGGCGGGGGCTCCTACAATGAGCAGTTCTTC
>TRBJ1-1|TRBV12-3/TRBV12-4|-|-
CASSFLGTEAFF
TGTGCCAGCAGTTTTCTAGGCACTGAAGCTTTCTTT